This T cell receptor beta chain originates from a study of blood T cell repertoires in COVID-19. The CDR3 is 15 residues long. V lost 1 base and J 3 bases, leaving 11 bases between the germline ends. Germline V gives CDR1 SGHNT, CDR2 YYREEE (reference sequence). Authors' methods: Reference gene primer amplification in the assay estimated nucleated cell counts. TCRdb's table, derived via immunoSEQ multiplex PCR, lists solely in-frame clones and lacks some. V and J calls and clone size come straight from that table; D and trimming were deduced from the DNA. This sample carries more than 200,000 clones, approximately 80% of them seen once, and the ten largest clones take roughly 4.6%.

This TCR derives from a woman older than 75 with active or convalescent COVID-19. The gene calls are TRBV5-4 and TRBJ1-5, with a possible D match to TRBD1 (5 bases). Sequenced sample: peripheral blood. The CDR3 sequence is CASSLWGGPNQPQHF. The DNA of the CDR3 is TGTGCCAGCAGCTTGTGGGGGGGACCCAATCAGCCCCAGCATTTT.